The present T cell receptor (beta chain) was sequenced within a study of blood T cells in healthy people across ages. Notes on the study in general: TCR beta diversity, measured per million T cells, fell in a roughly linear way with age.

Caucasian, healthy and from Russia, the donors were aged between about 6 and 100. A second about 7 to 11 cycle PCR used barcoded and J-beta primers. Paired-end reads containing CDR3 totaled no fewer than 2.5 million for each sample. TCRdb analysed the 5' RACE reads with MiXCR anew, one entry per CDR3 protein. This table holds under 1 million distinct CDR3 sequences, roughly 44% found once. This clonotype has more than one count but fewer than ten. Its antigen is not known. The CDR3 has 12 residues. The V gene's germline CDR1 is WSHSY and CDR2 SAAADI. V lost 1 base to trimming and J lost 7 bases, with 5 bases between them.

Sequencing was carried out using blood. The chain joins TRBV10-2 to TRBJ2-1; D gene ambiguous. The sequence derives from a man in his 60s in good health. CDR3 in amino acids: CASSELANEQFF. Here the CDR3 DNA reads TGCGCCAGCAGTGAGTTGGCGAATGAGCAGTTCTTC.